The 6 T cell receptor beta chains below all came from one sample that was sequenced in a study of T cells in women clearing cervical HPV infection. Generated by immunoSEQ multiplex PCR, the TCRdb table keeps only in-frame clones and is missing some. The sample table includes under 35,000 clones. Sequenced: blood buffy coat. All receptors derive from a woman between 18 and 75 years old with a cervical HPV16 infection that either progressed to CIN3+ or cleared (not recorded which).

About this clone: Relative to the germline gene, one junction end is altered; a read error may explain this. The read ends 3 residues shy of where the CDR3 ends; the end is completed using the germline J gene. The same CDR3 arises from other DNA sequences in this sample as well. The chain is built from TRBV19 and TRBJ1-3; D not resolved. This CDR3 has 13 residues. CDR1 is LNHDA, CDR2 SQIVND, per germline (reference sequence). CDR3 DNA (partial): TGTGCCAGTAGACAGAACTCTGGAAACACG. The encoded protein is CASRQNSGNT. The full CDR3 sequence reads CASRQNSGNTIYF.

As concerns this clone: The read ends 3 residues before the CDR3 terminus; that terminus is restored from the germline J gene. The genes are TRBV29-1 and TRBJ2-7, with D possibly being TRBD2 (6 bases). The germline V gene encodes CDR1 SQVTM and CDR2 ANQGSEA. Trimming shortened V by 4 bases and J by 1 base, and 11 bases separated the two germline ends. The CDR3 runs 13 residues. CDR3 DNA, as far as it was read: TGCAGCGTTGGACCAGCGGGTTCCTACGAG. Protein sequence: CSVGPAGSYE. The complete CDR3 protein is CSVGPAGSYEQYF.

The CDR3 loop reads CASSLAWDSYGYTF. CDR3 DNA (partial): TGTGCCAGCAGCTTAGCGTGGGACAGCTATGGC. The chain is built from TRBV7-8 and TRBJ1-2; 7 bases align to TRBD1. The CDR3 end lies 3 residues beyond the end of the read and is filled in from the germline J gene. The V segment lost 0 bases and the J segment 4 bases; nucleotides outside the gene matches: 2. There are 14 residues in the CDR3. Germline CDR1 is SGHVS and CDR2 is FQNEAQ.

Concerning this clone itself: The read is 3 residues too short to cover the CDR3 end, so that end is filled in from the germline J gene. The chain joins TRBV19 to TRBJ2-3; perhaps TRBD1 as D (6 bases). V was pared by 1 base and J by 0 bases, with 8 bases between. Germline CDR1 LNHDA, CDR2 SQIVND (reference sequence). The CDR3 is 15 amino acids. The sequenced CDR3 bases are TGTGCCAGTAGTATAGGGGGGCTCAGCACAGATACG. Its translation: CASSIGGLSTDT. The CDR3 in full is CASSIGGLSTDTQYF.

A word on this clone: The DNA ends 3 residues before the CDR3 does, and the rest of the CDR3 is filled in from the germline J gene. This sequence joins TRBV20-1 and TRBJ2-3; 10 positions match TRBD2. The CDR3 totals 14 residues. V lost 5 bases to trimming and J lost 1 base; unmatched junction nucleotides: 3. CDR1 DFQATT and CDR2 SNEGSKA come from the germline V gene (reference sequence). The chain's CDR3 is CSAPLAGGTDTQYF. The CDR3 bases that were read are TGCAGTGCTCCGCTAGCGGGAGGCACAGATACG.

In the case of this clone: The CDR3 goes on 3 residues after the read ends, and that part is filled in from the germline J gene. The V and J genes are TRBV18 and TRBJ1-3; weak D call: TRBD1 (6 bases). The V gene lost 3 bases and the J gene lost 1 base, with 13 bases spanning the gap. This CDR3 is 16 amino acids long. Germline V gives CDR1 KGHSH, CDR2 LQKENI. CDR3 region: CASSPPGHWSGNTIYF. The DNA read from the CDR3 is TGTGCCAGCTCACCCCCGGGACATTGGTCTGGAAACACC.